These T cell receptor beta chains were read from a single sample in a study of T-cell memory formation after mild COVID-19. TCRdb processed the 5' RACE reads anew with MiXCR; each CDR3 protein has one entry. The table has under 350,000 distinct CDR3 sequences, roughly 17% seen once. The sequenced sample was PBMCs or a T cell subset sorted from them (not recorded which). The receptors were sampled from a man younger than 35 who had mild COVID-19 (a few samples of this study predate the infection). Cell type and time point are not known. The CDR3 runs from the conserved cysteine through the conserved F or W. The D gene is left open where the match is weak. Clone size, where shown, is once, few, many, or a class for clones that have expanded.

TRBV6-2/TRBV6-3,-,TRBJ2-3,few,TGTGCCAGCAGCCAACGGAAAGCCCAAGGTTTCACAGATACGCAGTATTTT,CASSQRKAQGFTDTQYF
TRBV4-1,-,TRBJ2-1,few,TGCGCCAGCAGCCCTCTTAGGGGCGCCTACAATGAGCAGTTCTTC,CASSPLRGAYNEQFF
TRBV4-2,-,TRBJ2-1,-,TGTGCCAGCAGCCAAGAGGGTGAGCAGTTCTTC,CASSQEGEQFF
TRBV5-1,TRBD1,TRBJ1-1,few,TGCGCCAGCAGCACACGAGGACAGGGTTACACTGAAGCTTTCTTT,CASSTRGQGYTEAFF
TRBV6-5,-,TRBJ2-3,few,TGTGCCAGCAGTTACATCGGGGGGCGCTCAGATACGCAGTATTTT,CASSYIGGRSDTQYF
TRBV7-9,-,TRBJ2-6,few,TGTGCCAGCAGCCCTTGGGGAAGCTCTGGGGCCAACGTCCTGACTTTC,CASSPWGSSGANVLTF
TRBV3-1,TRBD1,TRBJ1-6,few,TGTGCCAGCAGCCAGCGGGACAGGGTGCGTAATTCACCCCTCCACTTT,CASSQRDRVRNSPLHF
TRBV3-1,TRBD1,TRBJ2-1,-,TGTGCCAGCTGCCGAGCCAGGGGGCCCCACAATGAGCAGTTCTTC,CASCRARGPHNEQFF
TRBV7-9,-,TRBJ1-1,-,TGTGCCAGCAGCTTAGGAGGGAAAGCTTTCTTT,CASSLGGKAFF
TRBV19,TRBD1,TRBJ2-4,few,TGTGCCACCGGTGAACAGGGGTCAAACATTCAGTACTTC,CATGEQGSNIQYF
TRBV12-3/TRBV12-4,-,TRBJ1-1,-,TGTGCCAGCAGCACGACAGGCTCGAACACTGAAGCTTTCTTT,CASSTTGSNTEAFF
TRBV7-2,-,TRBJ1-1,-,TGTGCCAGCACCTTAGTAGGGGCGGCCACTGAAGCTTTCTTT,CASTLVGAATEAFF
TRBV5-1,-,TRBJ1-6,many,TGCGCCAGCAGCTTTACGGGGGTTTCGTCCGATTCACCCCTCCACTTT,CASSFTGVSSDSPLHF
TRBV19,-,TRBJ1-1,-,TGTGCCAGTAGGCCGGGACCGACGAACACTGAAGCTTTCTTT,CASRPGPTNTEAFF
TRBV4-3,-,TRBJ2-2,few,TGCGCCAGCAGCCACCCCCGGCGAGACGGGAACACCGGGGAGCTGTTTTTT,CASSHPRRDGNTGELFF
TRBV11-2,-,TRBJ2-3,many,TGTGCCAGCAGCCAGGTTACAGATACGCAGTATTTT,CASSQVTDTQYF
TRBV7-2,-,TRBJ1-2,many,TGTGCCAGCAGCTCCAGGGAGAGCTATGGCTACACCTTC,CASSSRESYGYTF
TRBV7-2,-,TRBJ1-3,few,TGTGCCAGCAGCTTCCAGGCCCGGAACACCATATATTTT,CASSFQARNTIYF
TRBV4-1,-,TRBJ1-1,-,TGCGCCAGCAGCCAGTACGACGGAAACACTGAAGCTTTCTTT,CASSQYDGNTEAFF
TRBV15,TRBD2,TRBJ2-5,few,TGTGCCACCAGCAGACCAGGGACTAGCGGGGAAGAGACCCAGTACTTC,CATSRPGTSGEETQYF
TRBV19,TRBD1,TRBJ2-2,few,TGTGCCAGTAGTATACCGGGACAGGGAGCCGGGGAGCTGTTTTTT,CASSIPGQGAGELFF
TRBV6-5,-,TRBJ2-1,-,TGTGCCAGCAGTTACATAGGGGGTAATGAGCAGTTCTTC,CASSYIGGNEQFF
TRBV12-3/TRBV12-4,TRBD2,TRBJ2-3,many,TGTGCCAGCAGCCGACTAGCGGGGGGGATCACAGATACGCAGTATTTT,CASSRLAGGITDTQYF
TRBV9,TRBD1,TRBJ2-7,few,TGTGCCAGCAGCGTAGGGACAGGGTCTATCGGCGAGCAGTACTTC,CASSVGTGSIGEQYF